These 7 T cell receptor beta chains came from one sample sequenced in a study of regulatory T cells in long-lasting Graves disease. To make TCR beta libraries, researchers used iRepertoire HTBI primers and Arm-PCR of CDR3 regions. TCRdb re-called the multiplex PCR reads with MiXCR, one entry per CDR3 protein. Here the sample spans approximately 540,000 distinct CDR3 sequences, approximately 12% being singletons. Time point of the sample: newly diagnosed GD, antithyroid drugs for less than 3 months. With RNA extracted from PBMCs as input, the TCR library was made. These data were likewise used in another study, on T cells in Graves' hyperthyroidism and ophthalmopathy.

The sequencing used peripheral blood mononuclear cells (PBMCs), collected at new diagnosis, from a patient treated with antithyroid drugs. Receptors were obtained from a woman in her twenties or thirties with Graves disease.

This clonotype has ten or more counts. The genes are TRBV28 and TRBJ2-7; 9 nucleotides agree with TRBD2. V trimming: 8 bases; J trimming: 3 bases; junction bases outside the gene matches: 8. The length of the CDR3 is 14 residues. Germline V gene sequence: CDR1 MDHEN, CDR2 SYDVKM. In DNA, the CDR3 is TGTGCCAGCGCCTTTAGCGGGAGCGACTACGAGCAGTACTTC. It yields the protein CASAFSGSDYEQYF.

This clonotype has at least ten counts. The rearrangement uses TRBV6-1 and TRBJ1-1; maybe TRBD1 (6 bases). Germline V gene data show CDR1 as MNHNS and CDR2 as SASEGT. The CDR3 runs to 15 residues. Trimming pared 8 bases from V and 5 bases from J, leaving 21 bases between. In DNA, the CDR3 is TGTGCCAGCGGGTCGACGGGGGCTAGTAAAACTGAAGCTTTCTTT. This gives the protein CASGSTGASKTEAFF.

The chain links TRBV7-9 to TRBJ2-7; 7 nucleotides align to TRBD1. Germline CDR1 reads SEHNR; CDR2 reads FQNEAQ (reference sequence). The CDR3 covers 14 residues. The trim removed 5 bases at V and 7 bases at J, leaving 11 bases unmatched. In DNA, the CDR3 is TGTGCCAGCAGCGTAGGGACAGTCTACAATGAGCAGTACTTC. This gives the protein CASSVGTVYNEQYF.

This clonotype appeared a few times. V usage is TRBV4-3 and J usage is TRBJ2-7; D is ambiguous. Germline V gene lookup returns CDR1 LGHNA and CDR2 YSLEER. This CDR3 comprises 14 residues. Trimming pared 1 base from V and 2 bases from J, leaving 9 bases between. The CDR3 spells CASSQVLWAYEQYF. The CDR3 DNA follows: TGCGCCAGCAGCCAAGTTTTGTGGGCCTACGAGCAGTACTTC.

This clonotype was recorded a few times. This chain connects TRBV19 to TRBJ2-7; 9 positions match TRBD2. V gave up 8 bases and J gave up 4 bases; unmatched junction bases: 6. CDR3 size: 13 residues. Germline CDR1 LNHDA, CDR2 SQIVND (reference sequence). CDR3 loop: CASGRSGSYEQYF. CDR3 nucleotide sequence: TGTGCCAGTGGGCGTAGCGGGAGTTACGAGCAGTACTTC.

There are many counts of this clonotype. CDR3 nucleotides: TGTGCCAGCAGTGAAGAGGAAGGGGGGTACCAGCCCCAGCATTTT. This sequence encodes CASSEEEGGYQPQHF. V is TRBV2 and J is TRBJ1-5; D is possibly TRBD1 (6 bases). V lost 1 base and J 7 bases, leaving 14 bases between the germline ends. The CDR3 totals 15 residues. CDR1 is SNHLY, CDR2 FYNNEI, per germline.

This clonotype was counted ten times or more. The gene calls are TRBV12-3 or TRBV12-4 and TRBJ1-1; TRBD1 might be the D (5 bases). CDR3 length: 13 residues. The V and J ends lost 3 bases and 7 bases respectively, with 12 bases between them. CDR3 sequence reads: CASSLGRDYEAFF. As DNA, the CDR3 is TGTGCCAGCAGTTTGGGACGCGATTATGAAGCTTTCTTT.